The 26 T cell receptor beta chains listed next were all sequenced from one sample in a study of T cells in Graves' hyperthyroidism and ophthalmopathy. RNA transcripts served as the template for amplifying TCR beta CDR3 regions. TCR CDR3 regions were first amplified by RT-PCR with HTBI primers. A single record per CDR3 protein comes from TCRdb applying MiXCR to the multiplex PCR reads. The sample lists around 600,000 distinct CDR3 sequences; about 45% were seen once. Sequenced sample: peripheral blood or thyroid tissue (not recorded which). These receptors originate from an adult man with Graves' disease, either hyperthyroidism or ophthalmopathy (not recorded which).

The rearrangement uses TRBV4-1 and TRBJ1-6; 9 bases agree with TRBD1. J lost 6 bases, V lost 4 bases, and 7 bases had no gene match. In germline, CDR1 is MGHRA, CDR2 YSYEKL. The CDR3 has 16 residues. In DNA form, the CDR3 reads TGCGCCAGCAGCCGAAGGGACAGGGAAAGTAATTCACCCCTCCACTTT. It codes for CASSRRDRESNSPLHF.

The J gene is TRBJ2-7, the V gene TRBV7-9; D is possibly TRBD2 (6 bases). V was trimmed by 3 bases and J by 7 bases, leaving 22 bases between them. The germline V gene has CDR1 SEHNR and CDR2 FQNEAQ (reference sequence). This CDR3 contains 16 residues. CDR3 in amino acids: CASSFGTSSSYNEQYF. DNA for the CDR3: TGTGCCAGCAGCTTCGGGACTTCGAGCTCCTACAATGAGCAGTACTTC. Based on the CDR3 plus reference TRBV7-9 and TRBJ2-7, the full variable domain is DTGVSQNPRHKITKRGQNVTFRCDPISEHNRLYWYRQTLGQGPEFLTYFQNEAQLEKSRLLSDRFSAERPKGSFSTLEIQRTEQGDSAMYLCASSFGTSSSYNEQYFGPGTRLTVT.

In its sample, this clonotype was seen many times. V gene TRBV24-1 combines with J gene TRBJ1-2; 9 nucleotides agree with TRBD1. CDR3 length: 14 amino acids. Germline-derived CDR1 and CDR2 are KGHDR and SFDVKD. Germline trimming cut 4 bases from V and 7 bases from J; bases unmatched to any gene: 6. The DNA of the CDR3 is TGTGCCACCAGTGACGCCGGGACAGGGAGTGGCTACACCTTC. As protein: CATSDAGTGSGYTF.

On this clonotype itself: A much larger clone differs by one base, so this may be a read error. The J gene is TRBJ1-2, the V gene TRBV12-3 or TRBV12-4; D remains ambiguous. The length of the CDR3 is 11 residues. Trimming cost V 5 bases and J 8 bases, with 9 bases left between them. The CDR3 coding sequence is TGTGCCAGCAGTAAAGGGAACGGCTACACCTTC. It is translated as CASSKGNGYTF.

V and J are TRBV25-1 and TRBJ1-6; no firm D call. Germline values: CDR1 MGHDK, CDR2 SYGVNS. Trimming cost V 8 bases and J 3 bases, with 14 bases left between them. CDR3 size: 15 residues. The DNA of the CDR3 is TGTGCCAGCTCCGGGTCTGTACTCTATAATTCACCCCTCCACTTT. Protein product: CASSGSVLYNSPLHF.

V is TRBV20-1 and J is TRBJ2-5; possibly TRBD1 for D (7 bases). The germline V gene encodes CDR1 DFQATT and CDR2 SNEGSKA (reference sequence). The V gene lost 8 bases and the J gene lost 2 bases, with 18 bases spanning the gap. The CDR3 is 14 residues long. The CDR3 reads CSTSAGQPQETQYF. The CDR3 DNA is TGCAGTACCTCCGCGGGACAGCCACAAGAGACCCAGTACTTC.

CDR3: CSTGTGVNSPLHF. The DNA for the CDR3 is TGCAGCACAGGGACAGGGGTGAATTCACCCCTCCACTTT. The J gene is TRBJ1-6, the V gene TRBV29-1, with 10 nucleotides matching TRBD1. Germline CDR1 reads SQVTM; CDR2 reads ANQGSEA. The CDR3 has 13 amino acids. Unmatched junction bases numbered 5, after V lost 8 bases and J lost 7 bases.

Note on this clonotype: Possible read error: a much larger clone is one base away. This chain connects TRBV10-3 to TRBJ2-2, with D unclear. The CDR3 length is 14 residues. Germline V CDR1 and CDR2: ENHRY, SYGVKD. The CDR3 region has the DNA TGTGCCATCGGTGAGTACCCGGCCACCGGGGAGCTGTTTTTT. Its translation: CAIGEYPATGELFF.

The DNA for the CDR3 is TGTGCCAGCAGTGACCCGGACAGCCAAAGGACAGGGGTCATCTATGGCTACACCTTC. It codes for CASSDPDSQRTGVIYGYTF. This chain connects TRBV25-1 to TRBJ1-2; 9 bases are shared with TRBD1. The CDR3 is 19 amino acids. The junction had 18 bases not matched to a gene; V was cut back by 3 bases and J by 4 bases. In germline, CDR1 is MGHDK, CDR2 SYGVNS.

The rearrangement uses TRBV5-1 and TRBJ2-3; 8 bases agree with TRBD1. Germline V gives CDR1 SGHRS, CDR2 YFSETQ. The CDR3 is 16 amino acids. V was clipped by 2 bases and J by 2 bases; unmatched bases: 7. CDR3 loop: CASSLYGTGLTDTQYF. The DNA of the CDR3 is TGCGCCAGCAGCTTATATGGGACAGGTCTCACAGATACGCAGTATTTT.

The CDR3 here is CSVETTGLGYGYTF. The DNA for the CDR3 is TGCAGCGTTGAAACGACAGGGCTCGGGTATGGCTACACCTTC. The chain joins TRBV29-1 to TRBJ1-2; 7 positions agree with TRBD1. Trimming removed 2 bases from V and 5 bases from J; junction bases left unmatched: 8. CDR3 length: 14 residues. CDR1 and CDR2 from the germline V gene are SQVTM and ANQGSEA.

The V gene is TRBV5-6, the J gene TRBJ1-5; possibly TRBD1 for D (5 bases). This CDR3 is 14 amino acids long. Trimming removed 1 base from V and 6 bases from J, with 11 bases in between. Germline V gives CDR1 SGHDT, CDR2 YYEEEE. CDR3 DNA sequence: TGTGCCAGCAGCTTGTACCCAGGGACTCAGCCCCAGCATTTT. Its protein is CASSLYPGTQPQHF.

A few counts support this clonotype. V is TRBV20-1 and J is TRBJ2-7; no definite D call. CDR3 length: 13 amino acids. V lost 3 bases and J lost 4, with 13 bases in between. CDR1 and CDR2 from the germline V gene are DFQATT and SNEGSKA (reference sequence). The CDR3 region is CSASGGSNYEQYF. In DNA form, the CDR3 reads TGCAGTGCTAGTGGCGGCAGTAATTACGAGCAGTACTTC.

The chain employs TRBV7-9 and TRBJ1-4; D is ambiguous. The CDR3 totals 16 residues. Germline V lookup: CDR1 SEHNR, CDR2 FQNEAQ (reference sequence). Trimming cost V 5 bases and J 7 bases, with 20 bases left between them. In nucleotides, the CDR3 is TGTGCCAGCAGCGCAACGCCCATTCGGTTGGGTGAAAAACTGTTTTTT. This codes for CASSATPIRLGEKLFF. Together with reference TRBV7-9 and TRBJ1-4, the CDR3 gives the full variable domain: DTGVSQNPRHKITKRGQNVTFRCDPISEHNRLYWYRQTLGQGPEFLTYFQNEAQLEKSRLLSDRFSAERPKGSFSTLEIQRTEQGDSAMYLCASSATPIRLGEKLFFGSGTQLSVL.

In the case of this clonotype: At one boundary the junction diverges from the germline segment, which might be a read error. The chain employs TRBV5-5 and TRBJ1-6; possibly TRBD1 for D (6 bases). The CDR3 has 15 residues. The germline V gene has CDR1 SGHKS and CDR2 YYEKEE (reference sequence). The CDR3 spells CASSLGGRLRSPLHF. The CDR3 DNA follows: TGCGCCAGCAGCTTGGGGGGCAGGCTGAGGTCACCCCTCCACTTT.

As to this clonotype: At one end, the junction sequence differs from germline, possibly due to a read error. The V call is TRBV15, the J call TRBJ2-7; D remains unclear. This CDR3 region has 16 residues. The V gene's germline CDR1 is LNHNV and CDR2 YYDKDF (reference sequence). CDR3 coding DNA: TGTGCCAGCAGCCAAACTGACGGCCCCTTACTCTACGAGCAGTACTTC. Amino acid sequence: CASSQTDGPLLYEQYF.

This clonotype appeared many times. The CDR3 sequence is CASQDRGYEQYF. The DNA of the CDR3 is TGTGCCAGTCAGGACAGGGGCTACGAGCAGTACTTC. The chain recombines TRBV19 with TRBJ2-7, with 9 nucleotides matching TRBD1. CDR3 size: 12 residues. V shed 8 bases and J 3 bases; nucleotides not matched to a gene: 2. Germline loops: CDR1 LNHDA, CDR2 SQIVND (reference sequence).

This clonotype was seen repeatedly, ten times or more. This sequence joins TRBV7-9 and TRBJ1-2; D ambiguous. Germline V lookup: CDR1 SEHNR, CDR2 FQNEAQ (reference sequence). The V end lost 5 bases, the J end lost 7 bases, and 23 bases lay between the germline ends. The CDR3 extends over 16 amino acids. The DNA of the CDR3 is TGTGCCAGCAGCACCGTCAATCTGGGCGGTTGGAGTGGCTACACCTTC. Protein sequence: CASSTVNLGGWSGYTF.

V usage is TRBV6-4 and J usage is TRBJ2-6; TRBD1 might be the D (6 bases). CDR1 is MRHNA, CDR2 SNTAGT, per germline. Trimming left V 2 bases short and J 4 bases short, with 9 bases between. The CDR3 has 15 residues. The CDR3 is CASSDHGTGANVLTF. CDR3 DNA: TGTGCCAGCAGTGACCATGGGACAGGGGCCAACGTCCTGACTTTC.

On this clonotype itself: The germline gene is not matched at one end of the junction; a read error may be the cause. The V call is TRBV6-6, the J call TRBJ1-5, with unresolved D. The germline gives CDR1 MNHNY, CDR2 SVGAGI (reference sequence). There are 14 residues in the CDR3. The CDR3 sequence is CASSDVGPNQPQHF. DNA for the CDR3: TGCGCCAGCAGTGACGTGGGTCCCAATCAGCCCCAGCATTTT.

This clonotype was observed many times. The CDR3 nucleotides read TGTGCCACCAGTGATTTACGGTCGGACGGGCTAGTCCAAGAGACCCAGTACTTC. Translated, it gives CATSDLRSDGLVQETQYF. The V call is TRBV24-1, the J call TRBJ2-5; no clear D gene. This CDR3 has 18 amino acids. V lost 1 base, J lost 1 base, and 18 bases lay in between. CDR1 KGHDR and CDR2 SFDVKD come from the germline V gene.

In the case of this clonotype: Germline is not matched at one junction end, which may reflect a read error. This chain joins TRBV6-1 and TRBJ1-6; D ambiguous. Germline CDR1 reads MNHNS; CDR2 reads SASEGT. This CDR3 contains 11 residues. CDR3 sequence: CTSSSNSPLHF. CDR3 nucleotide sequence: TGTACCAGTTCGAGTAATTCACCCCTCCACTTT.

This clonotype has only a few counts. The chain links TRBV29-1 to TRBJ1-4; 7 positions agree with TRBD1. V shed 7 bases, J shed 8 bases, and the junction held 10 bases outside the gene matches. The CDR3 has 13 amino acids. In germline, CDR1 is SQVTM, CDR2 ANQGSEA. The CDR3 here is CSGSRGVGEKLFF. The CDR3, as DNA: TGCAGCGGGTCCAGGGGGGTCGGAGAAAAACTGTTTTTT.

As regards this clonotype: Here the CDR3 omits its conserved ending phenylalanine or tryptophan, so a read error is the likely source. The DNA is omitted, as the CDR3 cannot be located on it reliably, and the CDR3 follows TCRdb's listing. This chain joins TRBV11-2 and TRBJ1-6; TRBD1 is the table's D call and was not checked against the DNA. The germline gives CDR1 SGHAT, CDR2 FQNNGV. Counting both end residues, the CDR3 totals 8 amino acids. The CDR3 protein is CASSSGGT.

The chain links TRBV7-6 to TRBJ1-2; a possible D gene is TRBD1 (5 bases). The germline V and J ends were trimmed by 0 bases and 4 bases, with 12 bases remaining between them. The CDR3 length is 15 residues. Per germline, CDR1 SGHVS and CDR2 FNYEAQ. The DNA of the CDR3 is TGTGCCAGCAGCTTAGCCGGGGACGGAGGCTATGGCTACACCTTC. This gives the protein CASSLAGDGGYGYTF.

This clonotype was counted only a few times. The genes are TRBV7-9 and TRBJ1-2; a weak D match, TRBD1 (5 bases). The V gene lost 6 bases and the J gene lost 4 bases, with 15 bases spanning the gap. CDR1 and CDR2 from the germline V gene are SEHNR and FQNEAQ (reference sequence). The CDR3 is 14 amino acids. The CDR3 region is CASRGRAAPYGYTF. The CDR3, as DNA: TGTGCCAGCAGGGGGCGGGCAGCCCCCTATGGCTACACCTTC.